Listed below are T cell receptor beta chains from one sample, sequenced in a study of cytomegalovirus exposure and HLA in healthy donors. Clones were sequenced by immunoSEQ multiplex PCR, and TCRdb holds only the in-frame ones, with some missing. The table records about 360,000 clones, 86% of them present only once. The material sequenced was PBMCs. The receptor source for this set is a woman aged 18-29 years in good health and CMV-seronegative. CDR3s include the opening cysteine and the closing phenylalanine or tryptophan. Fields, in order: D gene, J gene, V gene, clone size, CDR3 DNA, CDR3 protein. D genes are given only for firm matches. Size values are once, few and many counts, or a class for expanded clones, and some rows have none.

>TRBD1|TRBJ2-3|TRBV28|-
TGTGCCAGCAGGCTGGACAGGGAGTACACAGATACGCAGTATTTT
CASRLDREYTDTQYF
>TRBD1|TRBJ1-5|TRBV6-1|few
TGTGCCAGCAGTGACTATGGGACAGGGGGCCTTCGGCAGCCCCAGCATTTT
CASSDYGTGGLRQPQHF
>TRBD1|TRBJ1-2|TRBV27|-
TGTGCCAGCAGTTTATGGCAGGGGGCTAGCTATGGCTACACCTTC
CASSLWQGASYGYTF
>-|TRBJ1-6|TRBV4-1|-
TGCGCCAGCAGCCAAGCCCTTCGACAGGAGTTTAATTCACCCCTCCACTTT
CASSQALRQEFNSPLHF
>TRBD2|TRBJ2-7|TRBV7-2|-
TGTGCCAGCAGCCCACGGGAGGGCTACGAGCAGTACTTC
CASSPREGYEQYF
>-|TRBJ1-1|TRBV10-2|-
TGCGCCACCGCCGGGCGGGGCGACACTGAAGCTTTCTTT
CATAGRGDTEAFF
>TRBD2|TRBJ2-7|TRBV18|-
TGTGCCAGCTCACCCTCCGACGGGAGGACCTACGAGCAGTACTTC
CASSPSDGRTYEQYF
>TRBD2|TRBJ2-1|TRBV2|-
TGTGCCAGCACAGGTCGAACGGGAGGGTACAATGAGCAGTTCTTC
CASTGRTGGYNEQFF
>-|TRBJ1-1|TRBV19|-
TGTGCCAGTTCCTCAACAGTGAACACTGAAGCTTTCTTT
CASSSTVNTEAFF
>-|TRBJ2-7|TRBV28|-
TGTGCCAGCAGGTCCACAGGCCTCTCCTACGAGCAGTACTTC
CASRSTGLSYEQYF
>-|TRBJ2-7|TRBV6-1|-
TGTGCCAGCAGTGCCAACGGTTACGAGCAGTACTTC
CASSANGYEQYF
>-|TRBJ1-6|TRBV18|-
TGTGCCAGCTCCCCCCAGAGTCCAGGGTATAATTCACCCCTCCACTTT
CASSPQSPGYNSPLHF
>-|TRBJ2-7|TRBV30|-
TGTGCCTGGAGTCAAAACTACGAGCAGTACTTC
CAWSQNYEQYF
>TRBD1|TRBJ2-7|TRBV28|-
TGTGCCAGCAGTGCCCCCCGGCAGGGGGCGCGGGAGCAGTACTTC
CASSAPRQGAREQYF
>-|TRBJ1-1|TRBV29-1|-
TGCAGCGGCAGGGGAACTGAAGCTTTCTTT
CSGRGTEAFF
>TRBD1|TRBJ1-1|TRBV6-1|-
TGTGCCAGCAGCCAGACAGGGGGTATGAGCACTGAAGCTTTCTTT
CASSQTGGMSTEAFF
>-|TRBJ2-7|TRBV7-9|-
TGTGCCAGCAGCTACGGTACCTACGAGCAGTACTTC
CASSYGTYEQYF
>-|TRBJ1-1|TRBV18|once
TGTGCCAGCTCATCCCAGGGAGGAGGGGCTGAAGCTTTCTTT
CASSSQGGGAEAFF
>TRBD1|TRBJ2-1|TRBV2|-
TGTGCCAGCAGTGGACAGGGGGGTCACAATGAGCAGTTCTTC
CASSGQGGHNEQFF
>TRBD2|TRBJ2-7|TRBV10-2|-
TGCGCCAGCAGTGAGGCTTTAGCGGGTCCCTACGAGCAGTACTTC
CASSEALAGPYEQYF
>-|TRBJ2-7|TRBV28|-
TGTGCCAGCAGTTTAAAGATTGCAGCCGGGAGCTCCTACGAGCAGTACTTC
CASSLKIAAGSSYEQYF
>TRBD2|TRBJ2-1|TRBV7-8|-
TGTGCCAGCACCCCGGGAGCGGGGGACCACAATGAGCAGTTCTTC
CASTPGAGDHNEQFF
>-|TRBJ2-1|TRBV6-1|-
TGTGCCAGCAGTGAATGGGGACACTCAACAGGAGGACAGTTCTTC
CASSEWGHSTGGQFF
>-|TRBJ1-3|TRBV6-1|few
TGTGCCAGCAGTGAACTGGGCCGCTCTGGAAACACCATATATTTT
CASSELGRSGNTIYF
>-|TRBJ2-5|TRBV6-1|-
TGTGCCAGCAGTGAGCAGTCTGGGCACCAAGAGACCCAGTACTTC
CASSEQSGHQETQYF
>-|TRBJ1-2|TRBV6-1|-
TGTGCCAGCAGTGTCGCGGACTACACCTTC
CASSVADYTF
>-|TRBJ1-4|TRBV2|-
TGTGCCAGCGGAGTGGGACTCGAAACAACTAATGAAAAACTGTTTTTT
CASGVGLETTNEKLFF
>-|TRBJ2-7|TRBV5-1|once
TGCGCCAGCAGCCTCTTGTCGGGGGACTCCTACGAGCAGTACTTC
CASSLLSGDSYEQYF
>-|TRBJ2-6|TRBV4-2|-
TGTGCCAGCAGCCAAGAGGAGACTGGGGCCAACGTCCTGACTTTC
CASSQEETGANVLTF
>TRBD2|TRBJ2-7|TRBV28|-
TGTGCCAGCAGTTCTATAGCGGGAGTGGAAGGGGCCTACGAGCAGTACTTC
CASSSIAGVEGAYEQYF
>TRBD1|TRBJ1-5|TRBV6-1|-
TGTGCCAGCAGTGAACTCGTTGGACAGGGGGCAACGCAGCCCCAGCATTTT
CASSELVGQGATQPQHF
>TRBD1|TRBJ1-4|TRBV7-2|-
TGTGCCAGCAGCACCGGGACAGCAGAAAAACTGTTTTTT
CASSTGTAEKLFF
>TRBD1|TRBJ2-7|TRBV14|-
TGTGCCAGCAGCGTTTCCGGGACAGCATTGTACTACGAGCAGTACTTC
CASSVSGTALYYEQYF
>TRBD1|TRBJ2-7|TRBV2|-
TGTGCCAGCAGAGGGACAGGTACGGTGTCGTACTTC
CASRGTGTVSYF
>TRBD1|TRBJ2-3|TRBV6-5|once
TGTGCCAGCAGTTCTCGGACAGGACGCCACACAGATACGCAGTATTTT
CASSSRTGRHTDTQYF